These 18 T cell receptor beta chains originate from one sample sequenced in a study of CD4 T cells in relation to SARS-CoV-2 and coronaviruses. TCRdb keeps only in-frame clones here, not all; method: immunoSEQ multiplex PCR. The data hold 30,000 to 45,000 clones, with 77% observed a single time. Which antigens these TCRs recognize remains unknown. The sample taken for sequencing was memory CD4+ T cells from PBMCs, cultured in vitro. The origin of the receptors is an adult with COVID-19.

The rearrangement joins TRBV6-6 to TRBJ2-7; TRBD2 agrees at 12 bases. Trimming removed 4 bases from V and 4 bases from J; junction bases left unmatched: 2. The CDR3 sequence is 14 residues long. Germline V gene lookup returns CDR1 MNHNY and CDR2 SVGAGI (reference sequence). The CDR3 DNA sequence: TGTGCCAGCAGTTTCGGGACTAGCGGGTACGAGCAGTACTTC. Its protein product is CASSFGTSGYEQYF.

The chain joins TRBV18 to TRBJ2-4; no definite D call. The CDR3 length is 16 residues. The V gene lost 2 bases and the J gene lost 0 bases, with 11 bases spanning the gap. Germline CDR1 is KGHSH and CDR2 is LQKENI. The CDR3 loop reads CASSPSQRKAKNIQYF. In nucleotides, the CDR3 is TGTGCCAGCTCACCAAGTCAACGGAAAGCCAAAAACATTCAGTACTTC.

The CDR3: CASSQGTGSTDTQYF. CDR3 nucleotide sequence: TGTGCCAGCAGCCAAGGGACCGGGAGTACAGATACGCAGTATTTT. The V gene is TRBV3-1 (or the pseudogene TRBV3-2), the J gene TRBJ2-3; perhaps TRBD2 as D (6 bases). CDR3 length: 15 residues. Looked up from germline, CDR1 is LGHDT and CDR2 is YNNKEL (reference sequence). V was pared by 1 base and J by 3 bases, with 11 bases between.

The rearrangement links TRBV7-2 to TRBJ1-4; no clear D gene. V lost 6 bases and J lost 0, with 8 bases in between. The CDR3 extends over 14 amino acids. CDR1 and CDR2 from the germline V gene are SGHTA and FQGNSA. This CDR3 is CASSFTATNEKLFF. The DNA of the CDR3 is TGTGCCAGCAGTTTTACAGCAACTAATGAAAAACTGTTTTTT.

The chain is built from TRBV7-6 and TRBJ2-3, with D unresolved. The V gene lost 2 bases and the J gene lost 2 bases, with 11 bases spanning the gap. The CDR3 length is 15 residues. Germline lookup yields CDR1 SGHVS and CDR2 FNYEAQ. This chain's CDR3 is CASSLPSQLTDTQYF. The CDR3, as DNA: TGTGCCAGCAGCTTACCGAGCCAGCTCACAGATACGCAGTATTTT.

This chain links TRBV30 with TRBJ1-1; D might be TRBD1 (5 bases). The CDR3 sequence is 13 residues long. The germline gives CDR1 GTSNPN, CDR2 SVGIG (reference sequence). Trimming removed 0 bases from V and 6 bases from J, with 11 bases in between. Written as DNA, the CDR3 is TGTGCCTGGAGTGTACGACTACAGGCTGAAGCTTTCTTT. Translated, it gives CAWSVRLQAEAFF.

In this sample, this clone turned up a few times. The rearrangement uses TRBV24-1 and TRBJ2-2, with TRBD2 matching 11 bases. Germline loops: CDR1 KGHDR, CDR2 SFDVKD. With 1 base clipped from V and 3 bases from J, the junction kept 0 bases outside the gene matches. This CDR3 is 16 amino acids long. For the CDR3, the DNA is TGTGCCACCAGTGATTTACTAGCGGGAGACACCGGGGAGCTGTTTTTT. Encoded protein: CATSDLLAGDTGELFF.

The rearrangement uses TRBV4-2 and TRBJ2-2, with 9 bases matching TRBD2. Germline trimming cut 1 base from V and 9 bases from J; bases unmatched to any gene: 9. The length of the CDR3 is 16 residues. Per the germline V gene, CDR1 is LGHNA and CDR2 is YNFKEQ. CDR3 residues: CASSQVGLAGLRELFF. The CDR3 DNA sequence: TGTGCCAGCAGCCAAGTGGGTCTAGCGGGACTGAGGGAGCTGTTTTTT.

The V gene is TRBV5-3, the J gene TRBJ1-2, with 12 nucleotides matching TRBD1. TRBV5-3 is noted as an ORF with a role that remains uncertain. The CDR3 is 18 amino acids. V trimming: 1 base; J trimming: 1 base; junction bases outside the gene matches: 8. Written as DNA, the CDR3 is TGTGCCAGAAGCTTGCGGGGCCGGGACAGGGGGCTTAACTATGGCTACACCTTC. Residues: CARSLRGRDRGLNYGYTF.

The sample holds one count of this clone. The V call is TRBV7-9, the J call TRBJ2-5; 7 bases match TRBD2. Germline V gene sequence: CDR1 SEHNR, CDR2 FQNEAQ (reference sequence). The CDR3 covers 13 residues. V lost 5 bases, J lost 3 bases, and 3 bases stayed unmatched. CDR3 loop: CASSPAGKETQYF. The CDR3 region has the DNA TGTGCCAGCAGCCCAGCGGGAAAAGAGACCCAGTACTTC.

This clone has more than one count but fewer than ten. The rearrangement joins TRBV7-9 to TRBJ2-2; D is uncertain. Trimming took 4 bases from V and 3 from J, leaving 9 bases between them. Germline lookup yields CDR1 SEHNR and CDR2 FQNEAQ (reference sequence). CDR3 length: 14 amino acids. This CDR3 is CASSSLVYTGELFF. The CDR3 DNA sequence: TGTGCCAGCAGCTCGCTAGTCTACACCGGGGAGCTGTTTTTT.

With regard to this clone: One end of the junction does not line up with germline, which may come from a read error. This rearrangement joins TRBV7-6 to TRBJ2-3; perhaps TRBD1 as D (5 bases). Germline lookup yields CDR1 SGHVS and CDR2 FNYEAQ. The CDR3 extends over 14 amino acids. CDR3 coding DNA: TGTGCCAGCAGCAACCCTCGACAGACAGTTACGCAGTATTTT. This translates into CASSNPRQTVTQYF.

V and J are TRBV6-4 and TRBJ2-2, with TRBD2 as a possible D gene (6 bases). Trimming took off 6 bases at V and 5 bases at J, with 13 bases between the two ends. In germline, CDR1 is MRHNA, CDR2 SNTAGT. The CDR3 has 14 residues. For the CDR3, the DNA is TGTGCCAGCAGCAACAGCGGAGGGACCGGGGAGCTGTTTTTT. Encoded protein: CASSNSGGTGELFF.

This clone was observed a single time. Here the CDR3 reads CASSPQQGVDEQFF. The CDR3 bases are TGCGCCAGCAGCCCCCAGCAGGGGGTTGATGAGCAGTTCTTC. V gene TRBV4-1 combines with J gene TRBJ2-1, with 7 bases fitting TRBD1. The CDR3 contains 14 residues. V lost 4 bases, J lost 8 bases, and 8 bases stayed unmatched. Germline V gives CDR1 MGHRA, CDR2 YSYEKL.

This clone was seen more than once but under ten times. V gene TRBV4-1 combines with J gene TRBJ2-2; D is unclear. V was trimmed by 2 bases and J by 3 bases, leaving 7 bases between them. This CDR3 contains 14 residues. Looked up from germline, CDR1 is MGHRA and CDR2 is YSYEKL. The CDR3, as DNA: TGCGCCAGCAGCCAATTACGGGACACCGGGGAGCTGTTTTTT. This translates into CASSQLRDTGELFF.

This clone was counted once. The chain joins TRBV20-1 to TRBJ2-5, with unresolved D. Germline V gene sequence: CDR1 DFQATT, CDR2 SNEGSKA (reference sequence). This CDR3 comprises 11 residues. The V end lost 7 bases, the J end lost 2 bases, and 8 bases lay between the germline ends. The CDR3 region has the DNA TGCAGTGGGTACCTACAAGAGACCCAGTACTTC. Its translation is CSGYLQETQYF.

This clone was seen just once. The chain couples TRBV9 to TRBJ1-1; tentatively, D is TRBD1 (5 bases). This CDR3 comprises 14 residues. V lost 2 bases and J 1 base, leaving 9 bases between the germline ends. Germline V gene sequence: CDR1 SGDLS, CDR2 YYNGEE. The CDR3 region is CASSVTGTNTEAFF. DNA of the CDR3: TGTGCCAGCAGCGTCACAGGCACGAACACTGAAGCTTTCTTT.

This chain joins TRBV18 and TRBJ1-5, with D possibly being TRBD1 (6 bases). V was shortened by 1 base and J by 2 bases, with 9 bases between the two germline ends. This CDR3 comprises 15 residues. Looked up from germline, CDR1 is KGHSH and CDR2 is LQKENI. For the CDR3, the DNA is TGTGCCAGCTCACCACGGGGGCCGCGCAATCAGCCCCAGCATTTT. Translated: CASSPRGPRNQPQHF.